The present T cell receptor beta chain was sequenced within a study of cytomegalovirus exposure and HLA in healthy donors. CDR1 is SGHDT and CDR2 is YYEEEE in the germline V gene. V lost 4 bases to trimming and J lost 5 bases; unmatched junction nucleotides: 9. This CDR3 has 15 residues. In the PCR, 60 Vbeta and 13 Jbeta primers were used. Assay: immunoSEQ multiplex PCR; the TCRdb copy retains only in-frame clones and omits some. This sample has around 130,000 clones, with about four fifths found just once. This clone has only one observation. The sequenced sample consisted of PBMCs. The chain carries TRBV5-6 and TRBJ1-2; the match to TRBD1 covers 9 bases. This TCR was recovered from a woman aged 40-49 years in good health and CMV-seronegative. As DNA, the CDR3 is TGTGCCAGCAGCCCGGGACAGGGCGTCGGGTATGGCTACACCTTC. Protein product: CASSPGQGVGYGYTF.